A selection of T cell receptor beta chains follows, all from one sample in a study of cytomegalovirus exposure and HLA in healthy donors. Sequencing used immunoSEQ multiplex PCR; TCRdb keeps in-frame clones, though not all of them. The sample consists of over 55,000 clones, about 89% of them appearing once. The sample consisted of PBMCs. The receptor set was obtained from a man aged 18 to 30 in good health and CMV-seronegative. The CDR3 runs from the conserved cysteine through the conserved F or W. D genes are given only for firm matches. Only part of the rows carry a size: once, few, many, or a class if the clone is expanded.

v_gene	abundance	d_gene	j_gene	CDR3nt	CDR3aa
TRBV7-9	-	-	TRBJ1-1	TGTGCCAGCAGCTTAGCAGGGGGGGGCACTGAAGCTTTCTTT	CASSLAGGGTEAFF
TRBV6-5	-	-	TRBJ2-2	TGTGCCAGCAACCGGGACATGAACACCGGGGAGCTGTTTTTT	CASNRDMNTGELFF
TRBV10-1	-	-	TRBJ2-1	TGCGCCAGCAGTGACGGCCGGGACTCAGACAATGAGCAGTTCTTC	CASSDGRDSDNEQFF
TRBV29-1	-	TRBD1	TRBJ2-7	TGCAGCGCTGGACAGGGTCCCGAGCAGTACTTC	CSAGQGPEQYF
TRBV7-6	-	-	TRBJ1-2	TGTGCCAGCAGCTTAGCGCAGGAGGGGTTCTCTGGCTACACCTTC	CASSLAQEGFSGYTF
TRBV28	-	TRBD1	TRBJ1-1	TGTGCCAGCAGTTTAGCAGGGGGCGCTGGAGCTTTCTTT	CASSLAGGAGAFF
TRBV30	-	-	TRBJ2-7	TGTGCCTGCGGACGTAGCGCAGGGGGGCCCTACGAGCAGTACTTC	CACGRSAGGPYEQYF
TRBV4-1	-	TRBD2	TRBJ2-1	TGCGCCAGCAGCCTAACTAGCGGGGCTGGCAATGAGCAGTTCTTC	CASSLTSGAGNEQFF
TRBV6-1	-	-	TRBJ2-2	TGTGCCAGCAGGGTCGACAGAGCGAACACCGGGGAGCTGTTTTTT	CASRVDRANTGELFF
TRBV6-1	-	TRBD1	TRBJ1-1	TGTGCCAGCAGTCGACAGGGCGGAGGATACACTGAAGCTTTCTTT	CASSRQGGGYTEAFF
TRBV6-1	-	-	TRBJ1-2	TGTGCCAGCAGTGGGACAGATGGCTACACCTTC	CASSGTDGYTF
TRBV2	-	-	TRBJ2-7	TGTGCCACCACGCGCGGCTACGAGCAGTACTTC	CATTRGYEQYF
TRBV30	-	TRBD1	TRBJ1-6	TGTGCCTGGACAACAGGGGGCAATGGATCACCCCTCCACTTT	CAWTTGGNGSPLHF
TRBV7-8	-	-	TRBJ2-3	TGTGCCAGCAGCTTCACTTTGGATACGCAGTATTTT	CASSFTLDTQYF
TRBV6-1	-	-	TRBJ2-5	TGTGCCAGCAGGTACCGGGGGGCCCAAGAGACCCAGTACTTC	CASRYRGAQETQYF
TRBV19	-	TRBD2	TRBJ2-1	TGTGCCAGTAGCTATGGACTAGCGGGGACGTTCTTC	CASSYGLAGTFF
TRBV5-1	few	-	TRBJ2-2	TGCGCCAGCAGCTTGGCACAATACACCGGGGAGCTGTTTTTT	CASSLAQYTGELFF
TRBV4-2	-	TRBD1	TRBJ2-2	TGTGCCAGCAGTCGGGGGACAGGGAACACCGGGGAGCTGTTTTTT	CASSRGTGNTGELFF
TRBV2	-	TRBD1	TRBJ1-2	TGTGCCAGCAGTGACCCTGGGACAGGCAACTATGGCTACACCTTC	CASSDPGTGNYGYTF
TRBV7-6	-	TRBD2	TRBJ2-1	TGTGCCAGCAGACGGGGACTAGCGGGGTACAATGAGCAGTTCTTC	CASRRGLAGYNEQFF
TRBV5-1	-	TRBD1	TRBJ2-5	TGCGCCAGCAGCCCACCAACAGGGGTGGAGACCCAGTACTTC	CASSPPTGVETQYF
TRBV4-1	few	TRBD1	TRBJ1-1	TGCGCCAGCAGCCAAACCCAGGGGGCGCGGGCTTTCTTT	CASSQTQGARAFF
TRBV7-9	-	-	TRBJ1-1	TGTGCCAGCAGCTCGATCGACAGGTCCCCTGGAGCTTTCTTT	CASSSIDRSPGAFF
TRBV5-8	-	-	TRBJ2-7	TGTGCCAGCAGCTTGAGCTATGTGTCACTTTGGAATCAGGGGTACGAGCAGTACTTC	CASSLSYVSLWNQGYEQYF
TRBV4-2	-	-	TRBJ1-4	TGTGCCAGCAGCCAAGTGAACACAACTAATGAAAAACTGTTTTTT	CASSQVNTTNEKLFF
TRBV2	-	-	TRBJ1-1	TGTGCCAGCCTGGGACAGAACACTGAAGCTTTCTTT	CASLGQNTEAFF
TRBV11-1	-	-	TRBJ2-7	TGTGCCAGCAGCTTGACAGGTTTCTCCTACGAGCAGTACTTC	CASSLTGFSYEQYF
TRBV19	-	-	TRBJ1-1	TGTGCCAGTAGTATGTTAGGGGGTAACACTGAAGCTTTCTTT	CASSMLGGNTEAFF
TRBV6-5	-	-	TRBJ2-5	TGTGCCAGCAGTTACAGGGAGTACGGTCGTGAGACCCAGTACTTC	CASSYREYGRETQYF
TRBV29-1	-	-	TRBJ1-1	TGCAGCGTTGACGGGCTTACGGGGTTCATGAACACTGAAGCTTTCTTT	CSVDGLTGFMNTEAFF
TRBV4-1	few	-	TRBJ2-2	TGCGCCAGCAGCCGAATAGAGAGTAACACCGGGGAGCTGTTTTTT	CASSRIESNTGELFF
TRBV30	-	-	TRBJ1-1	TGTGCCTGGAAAGGGGGGGAGGTGAACACTGAAGCTTTCTTT	CAWKGGEVNTEAFF
TRBV15	few	-	TRBJ1-1	TGTGCCACCAGCAGATCGCTCACCGGGGGTGAGGCTTTCTTT	CATSRSLTGGEAFF
TRBV7-9	-	-	TRBJ2-7	TGTGCCAGCAGCCCCAGGGTTTCCTACGAGCAGTACTTC	CASSPRVSYEQYF
TRBV11-3	-	TRBD1	TRBJ2-3	TGTGCCAGCAGAGACCCGGGACAGGGAAGAGATACGCAGTATTTT	CASRDPGQGRDTQYF
TRBV10-2	few	TRBD1	TRBJ1-1	TGCGCCAGCAGTGGACAGGGGAACACTGAAGCTTTCTTT	CASSGQGNTEAFF
TRBV7-8	-	-	TRBJ2-2	TGTGCCAGCAGCTCCGACAGGCCCAACACCGGGGAGCTGTTTTTT	CASSSDRPNTGELFF
TRBV5-1	-	TRBD1	TRBJ1-6	TGCGCCAGCAATCATCGTACAGGGGCTAGCTCCTATAATTCACCCCTCCACTTT	CASNHRTGASSYNSPLHF
TRBV7-9	-	-	TRBJ1-3	TGTGCCAGCAGCTCCCCCGGGGACTCTGGAAACACCATATATTTT	CASSSPGDSGNTIYF
TRBV28	few	-	TRBJ1-1	TGTGCCAGCAGTTTACTGGAGGGATGGGGGGCTGAAGCTTTCTTT	CASSLLEGWGAEAFF
TRBV11-3	-	TRBD2	TRBJ2-3	TGTGCCAGCAGCCCGGGACTAATCACAGATACGCAGTATTTT	CASSPGLITDTQYF
TRBV19	-	TRBD1	TRBJ1-4	TGTGCCAGTACCGGGGACAGACTTTATGAAAAACTGTTTTTT	CASTGDRLYEKLFF
TRBV6-5	-	TRBD1	TRBJ2-4	TGTGCCAGCAGTACAGGGGGAGTACGAAACATTCAGTACTTC	CASSTGGVRNIQYF
TRBV4-1	few	-	TRBJ1-1	TGCGCCAGCAGCCAAGAAAAGGGTCCTTGGACAGAGAACACTGAAGCTTTCTTT	CASSQEKGPWTENTEAFF
TRBV6-4	once	TRBD2	TRBJ2-1	TGTGCCAGCAGTGACTCGATAGCGGGGGGGCCAAGAGAGCAGTTCTTC	CASSDSIAGGPREQFF
TRBV2	few	TRBD2	TRBJ2-5	TGTGCCAGCAGTGGGCTTCGACTAGCGGGGAGCCGGGAGACCCAGTACTTC	CASSGLRLAGSRETQYF
TRBV5-1	few	TRBD1	TRBJ2-2	TGCGCCAGCAGCCGACAGGGGGGAGACGGGGAGCTGTTTTTT	CASSRQGGDGELFF